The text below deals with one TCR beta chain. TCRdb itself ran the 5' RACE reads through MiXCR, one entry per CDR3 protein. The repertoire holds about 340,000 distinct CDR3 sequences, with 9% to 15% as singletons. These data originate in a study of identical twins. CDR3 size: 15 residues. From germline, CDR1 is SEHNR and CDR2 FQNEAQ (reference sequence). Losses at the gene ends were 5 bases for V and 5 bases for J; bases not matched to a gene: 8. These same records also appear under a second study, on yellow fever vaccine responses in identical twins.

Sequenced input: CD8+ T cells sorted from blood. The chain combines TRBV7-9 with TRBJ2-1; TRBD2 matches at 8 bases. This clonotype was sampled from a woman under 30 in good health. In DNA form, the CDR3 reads TGTGCCAGCAGCCCCACTAGCGGAAAAAACAATGAGCAGTTCTTC. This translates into CASSPTSGKNNEQFF.